The rows below give T cell receptor beta chains drawn from one sample of a study of CD8+CD57+ T cells in acquired aplastic anemia. TCRdb reprocessed the reads via MiXCR and lists one record per CDR3 protein. This sample has hundreds of thousands of distinct CDR3 sequences, with under 40% found just once. Sequenced input: sorted CD4+, CD8+, or CD8+CD57+ T cells (not recorded which) from PBMCs. The receptor source for this set is a human donor with aplastic anemia. The CDR3 runs from the conserved cysteine through the conserved F or W. A D gene is named only where the DNA matches it firmly. Clone size is shown for a subset of rows, as once, few, many or a class of expanded clone.

abundance: NA; v_gene: TRBV2; j_gene: TRBJ2-3; d_gene: TRBD1; CDR3nt: TGTGCCAGTCCCCGGGACAGGGGTATGAATACGCAGTATTTT; CDR3aa: CASPRDRGMNTQYF
abundance: NA; v_gene: TRBV4-2; j_gene: TRBJ2-1; d_gene: NA; CDR3nt: TGTGCCAGCAGCCCGTCGGTCGGGTCGAAGGGGGAGCAGTTCTTC; CDR3aa: CASSPSVGSKGEQFF
abundance: NA; v_gene: TRBV12-3/TRBV12-4; j_gene: TRBJ2-7; d_gene: TRBD2; CDR3nt: TGTGCCAGCAGTAAATGGACTAGCGGCTTCGAGCAGTACTTC; CDR3aa: CASSKWTSGFEQYF
abundance: NA; v_gene: TRBV9; j_gene: TRBJ1-1; d_gene: NA; CDR3nt: TGTGCCAGCAGCCCCTGGAGCACTGAAGCTTTCTTT; CDR3aa: CASSPWSTEAFF
abundance: NA; v_gene: TRBV5-4; j_gene: TRBJ2-2; d_gene: NA; CDR3nt: TGTGCCAGCCGCCTTTGGGGAGCGAACACCGGGGAGCTGTTTTTT; CDR3aa: CASRLWGANTGELFF
abundance: NA; v_gene: TRBV20-1; j_gene: TRBJ1-1; d_gene: NA; CDR3nt: TGCAGTGCTAGGACAGAGAAAGGAACTGAAGCTTTCTTT; CDR3aa: CSARTEKGTEAFF
abundance: NA; v_gene: TRBV10-3; j_gene: TRBJ2-5; d_gene: TRBD1; CDR3nt: TGTGCCATCAGTGGGACAGGGGGCGAAGAGACCCAGTACTTC; CDR3aa: CAISGTGGEETQYF
abundance: many; v_gene: TRBV24-1; j_gene: TRBJ2-3; d_gene: NA; CDR3nt: TGTGCCACCAGTGATATGAGAGGAACAGATACGCAGTATTTT; CDR3aa: CATSDMRGTDTQYF
abundance: NA; v_gene: TRBV5-6; j_gene: TRBJ1-5; d_gene: NA; CDR3nt: TGTGCCAGCACCCGGGACCGAGATCAGCCCCAGCATTTT; CDR3aa: CASTRDRDQPQHF
abundance: few; v_gene: TRBV10-3; j_gene: TRBJ2-2; d_gene: TRBD2; CDR3nt: TGTGCCAGCAGCGGGACTAGTAGAACCGGGGAGCTGTTTTTT; CDR3aa: CASSGTSRTGELFF
abundance: few; v_gene: TRBV9; j_gene: TRBJ2-3; d_gene: NA; CDR3nt: TGTGCCAGCAGCGTAGAACAAGCGGGACAACGAACGCAGTATTTT; CDR3aa: CASSVEQAGQRTQYF
abundance: many; v_gene: TRBV2; j_gene: TRBJ2-7; d_gene: NA; CDR3nt: TGTGCCAGCAGTGAATCAGACGGGGGCGAGCAGTACTTC; CDR3aa: CASSESDGGEQYF
abundance: NA; v_gene: TRBV11-3; j_gene: TRBJ2-7; d_gene: TRBD1; CDR3nt: TGTGCCAGCAGCCGGGCCGCGACAGGGAGCGAGCAGTACTTC; CDR3aa: CASSRAATGSEQYF
abundance: NA; v_gene: TRBV2; j_gene: TRBJ2-1; d_gene: TRBD2; CDR3nt: TGTGCCAGCAGTGTATGGGGGGGGAATGAGCAGTTCTTC; CDR3aa: CASSVWGGNEQFF
abundance: few; v_gene: TRBV10-3; j_gene: TRBJ1-6; d_gene: TRBD1; CDR3nt: TGTGCCAGCAGTGAGACGGGACAGGACCGTTCACCCCTCCACTTT; CDR3aa: CASSETGQDRSPLHF
abundance: NA; v_gene: TRBV15; j_gene: TRBJ1-1; d_gene: NA; CDR3nt: TGTGCCACCAGCCGAGGTGGGGGAGGTACTGAAGCTTTCTTT; CDR3aa: CATSRGGGGTEAFF
abundance: NA; v_gene: TRBV10-1; j_gene: TRBJ2-6; d_gene: NA; CDR3nt: TGCGCCAGCAGTGATGGGGCCAACGTCCTGACTTTC; CDR3aa: CASSDGANVLTF
abundance: many; v_gene: TRBV7-9; j_gene: TRBJ2-7; d_gene: NA; CDR3nt: TGTGCCAGCAGCTTAAGGGACGGTACCTACGAGCAGTACTTC; CDR3aa: CASSLRDGTYEQYF
abundance: NA; v_gene: TRBV4-2; j_gene: TRBJ1-5; d_gene: NA; CDR3nt: TGTGCCAGCAGCGTCCCCGGGCGGCCGAATCAGCCCCAGCATTTT; CDR3aa: CASSVPGRPNQPQHF
abundance: few; v_gene: TRBV27; j_gene: TRBJ1-1; d_gene: NA; CDR3nt: TGTGCCACCCGTTTCGGACAAGCGAACACTGAAGCTTTCTTT; CDR3aa: CATRFGQANTEAFF
abundance: NA; v_gene: TRBV6-2/TRBV6-3; j_gene: TRBJ2-5; d_gene: NA; CDR3nt: TGTGCCAGCAGTTCGGCTCCCCAAGAGACCCAGTACTTC; CDR3aa: CASSSAPQETQYF
abundance: many; v_gene: TRBV19; j_gene: TRBJ1-5; d_gene: NA; CDR3nt: TGTGCCACCACGAGCAGGGATCAGCCCCAGCATTTT; CDR3aa: CATTSRDQPQHF
abundance: many; v_gene: TRBV7-6; j_gene: TRBJ2-5; d_gene: TRBD2; CDR3nt: TGTGCCAGCAGCTTGCGGGAGTACCAAGAGACCCAGTACTTC; CDR3aa: CASSLREYQETQYF
abundance: NA; v_gene: TRBV25-1; j_gene: TRBJ1-2; d_gene: TRBD1; CDR3nt: TGTGCCAGCAGTGAAGACAGGGGATCGGGCTATGGCTACACCTTC; CDR3aa: CASSEDRGSGYGYTF
abundance: NA; v_gene: TRBV20-1; j_gene: TRBJ2-1; d_gene: NA; CDR3nt: TGCAGTGCTACAGCCGGGACTCAGAGCTCCTACAATGAGCAGTTCTTC; CDR3aa: CSATAGTQSSYNEQFF
abundance: many; v_gene: TRBV20-1; j_gene: TRBJ1-6; d_gene: NA; CDR3nt: TGCAGTGCTTCCGCGCAAGAATATAATTCACCCCTCCACTTT; CDR3aa: CSASAQEYNSPLHF
abundance: few; v_gene: TRBV6-1; j_gene: TRBJ1-2; d_gene: NA; CDR3nt: TGTGCCAGCAGGAGCAGTTCTAACTATGGCTACACCTTC; CDR3aa: CASRSSSNYGYTF
abundance: few; v_gene: TRBV15; j_gene: TRBJ2-2; d_gene: NA; CDR3nt: TGTGCCACCAGCAGAGATCGGGACGGCGGGGAGCTGTTTTTT; CDR3aa: CATSRDRDGGELFF
abundance: many; v_gene: TRBV9; j_gene: TRBJ1-2; d_gene: NA; CDR3nt: TGTGCCAGCAGCCCCCGGAACACCGGCTACACCTTC; CDR3aa: CASSPRNTGYTF
abundance: NA; v_gene: TRBV7-2; j_gene: TRBJ2-3; d_gene: NA; CDR3nt: TGTGCCAGCACCCTTTATGTCGCGGATACGCAGTATTTT; CDR3aa: CASTLYVADTQYF
abundance: many; v_gene: TRBV9; j_gene: TRBJ1-5; d_gene: NA; CDR3nt: TGTGCCAGCAGCGCGGGACTTAGCAATCAGCCCCAGCATTTT; CDR3aa: CASSAGLSNQPQHF
abundance: NA; v_gene: TRBV25-1; j_gene: TRBJ2-1; d_gene: NA; CDR3nt: TGTGCCAGCAGTGCCCACAGGGTATCCTACAATGAGCAGTTCTTC; CDR3aa: CASSAHRVSYNEQFF
abundance: few; v_gene: TRBV7-2; j_gene: TRBJ1-1; d_gene: NA; CDR3nt: TGTGCCAGCAGCTTATGGGGGGCGAACACTGAAGCTTTCTTT; CDR3aa: CASSLWGANTEAFF
abundance: NA; v_gene: TRBV11-2; j_gene: TRBJ2-6; d_gene: TRBD1; CDR3nt: TGTGCCAGCAGCACGGCGACAGGGGTCAGAGGGGCCGACGTCCTGACTTTC; CDR3aa: CASSTATGVRGADVLTF
abundance: NA; v_gene: TRBV25-1; j_gene: TRBJ1-6; d_gene: NA; CDR3nt: TGTGCCGGCTCGCGAGACGGAGATAATTCACCCCTCCACTTT; CDR3aa: CAGSRDGDNSPLHF
abundance: NA; v_gene: TRBV24-1; j_gene: TRBJ1-2; d_gene: NA; CDR3nt: TGTGCCACCAGTGGAACTAGCGGGACGGGTGGCTACACCTTC; CDR3aa: CATSGTSGTGGYTF
abundance: NA; v_gene: TRBV15; j_gene: TRBJ1-6; d_gene: NA; CDR3nt: TGTGCCACCAGCAGAGATGTGGGGTCTGGAAATTCACCCCTCCACTTT; CDR3aa: CATSRDVGSGNSPLHF
abundance: NA; v_gene: TRBV5-4; j_gene: TRBJ2-7; d_gene: NA; CDR3nt: TGTGCCAGCAGCTCCATTGGGGGTGGCGATGGAGTAGAGCAGTACTTC; CDR3aa: CASSSIGGGDGVEQYF
abundance: few; v_gene: TRBV29-1; j_gene: TRBJ2-1; d_gene: TRBD2; CDR3nt: TGCAGCTTTAATAGCGGGAGCTCCTACAATGAGCAGTTCTTC; CDR3aa: CSFNSGSSYNEQFF
abundance: NA; v_gene: TRBV11-3; j_gene: TRBJ2-3; d_gene: TRBD2; CDR3nt: TGTGCCAGCAGCTTCATGGGGGGGGCAGATACGCAGTATTTT; CDR3aa: CASSFMGGADTQYF
abundance: many; v_gene: TRBV9; j_gene: TRBJ1-5; d_gene: TRBD1; CDR3nt: TGTGCCAGCAGCCCGGGACAGGGGTCCCATCAGCCCCAGCATTTT; CDR3aa: CASSPGQGSHQPQHF